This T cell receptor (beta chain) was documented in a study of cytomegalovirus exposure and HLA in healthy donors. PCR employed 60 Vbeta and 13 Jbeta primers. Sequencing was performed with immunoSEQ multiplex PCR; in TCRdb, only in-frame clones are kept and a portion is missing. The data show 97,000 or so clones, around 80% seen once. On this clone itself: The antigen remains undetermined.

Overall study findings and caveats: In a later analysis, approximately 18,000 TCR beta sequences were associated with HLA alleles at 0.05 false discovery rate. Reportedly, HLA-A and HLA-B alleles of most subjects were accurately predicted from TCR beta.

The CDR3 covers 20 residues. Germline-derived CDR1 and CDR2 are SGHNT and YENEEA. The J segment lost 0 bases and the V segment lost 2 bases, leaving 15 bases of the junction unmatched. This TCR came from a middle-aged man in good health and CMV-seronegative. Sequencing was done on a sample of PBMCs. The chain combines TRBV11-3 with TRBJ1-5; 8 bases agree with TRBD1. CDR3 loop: CASSLWDGQGYLISNQPQHF. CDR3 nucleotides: TGTGCCAGCAGCTTATGGGACGGACAGGGCTACCTTATTAGCAATCAGCCCCAGCATTTT.